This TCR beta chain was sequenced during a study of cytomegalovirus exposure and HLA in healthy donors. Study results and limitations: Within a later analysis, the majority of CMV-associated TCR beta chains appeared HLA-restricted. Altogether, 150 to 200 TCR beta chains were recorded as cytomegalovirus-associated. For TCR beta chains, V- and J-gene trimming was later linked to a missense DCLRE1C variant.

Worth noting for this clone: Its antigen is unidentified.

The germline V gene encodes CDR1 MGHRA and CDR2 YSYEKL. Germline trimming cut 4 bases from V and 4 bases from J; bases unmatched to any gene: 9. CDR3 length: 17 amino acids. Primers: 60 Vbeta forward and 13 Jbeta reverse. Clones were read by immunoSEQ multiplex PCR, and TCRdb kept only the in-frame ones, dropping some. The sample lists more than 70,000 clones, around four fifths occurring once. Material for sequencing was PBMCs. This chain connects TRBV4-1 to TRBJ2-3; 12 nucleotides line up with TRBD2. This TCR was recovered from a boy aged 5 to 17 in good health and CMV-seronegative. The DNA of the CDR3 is TGCGCCAGCAGCCTACCCCCTAGCGGGGGGGCGCCAGATACGCAGTATTTT. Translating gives CASSLPPSGGAPDTQYF.